These T cell receptor beta chains were read from a single sample in a study of T cell clonotyping in hematopoietic cell transplantation. Profiling relied on immunoSEQ multiplex PCR, and the TCRdb table lists in-frame clones only, not all of them. The table shows 25,000 to 35,000 clones, with 90% to 95% occurring only once. The input for sequencing was peripheral blood mononuclear cells, taken before stem cell transplant. All receptors derive from a man in his fifties or sixties with acute myeloid leukemia. Some clones in this sample may be carry-over from other donors' samples. The CDR3 runs from the conserved cysteine through the conserved F or W. D genes are given only for firm matches. Not every row has a clone size; where given, it reads once, few, many or a size class.

j_call clone_size d_call v_call cdr3_aa cdr3_nt
TRBJ2-2 - TRBD1 TRBV7-8 CASSSGQGANTGELFF TGTGCCAGCAGCTCCGGACAGGGGGCTAACACCGGGGAGCTGTTTTTT
TRBJ1-3 - - TRBV2 CASRLRYLSGNTIYF TGTGCCAGCAGACTCCGATACCTCTCTGGAAACACCATATATTTT
TRBJ1-5 - - TRBV7-2 CASSFDQGFSNQPQHF TGTGCCAGCAGCTTCGATCAGGGGTTCAGCAATCAGCCCCAGCATTTT
TRBJ2-6 - TRBD1 TRBV19 CASTDRVYTSGANVLTF TGTGCCAGCACCGACAGGGTATATACCTCTGGGGCCAACGTCCTGACTTTC
TRBJ2-2 few TRBD1 TRBV5-1 CASSLDVTGGTGELFF TGCGCCAGCAGCTTGGATGTGACAGGGGGAACCGGGGAGCTGTTTTTT
TRBJ1-4 once - TRBV2 CASTSGRTEKLFF TGTGCCAGCACCTCTGGGCGGACGGAAAAACTGTTTTTT
TRBJ2-2 - TRBD1 TRBV7-3 CASSLWTGVDTGELFF TGTGCCAGCAGCTTATGGACAGGGGTGGACACCGGGGAGCTGTTTTTT
TRBJ2-2 - - TRBV7-8 CASSLKDRVGTGELFF TGTGCCAGCAGCTTAAAGGATCGGGTGGGCACCGGGGAGCTGTTTTTT
TRBJ1-2 - - TRBV11-2 CASSLAGLGRGYTF TGTGCCAGCAGCTTAGCCGGCCTAGGACGTGGCTACACCTTC
TRBJ1-5 - - TRBV19 CASSSGDSNQPQHF TGTGCCAGTAGTTCAGGGGATAGCAATCAGCCCCAGCATTTT
TRBJ1-5 - TRBD1 TRBV10-1 CASSSTGYSNQPQHF TGCGCCAGCAGTTCGACAGGGTATAGCAATCAGCCCCAGCATTTT
TRBJ2-2 once - TRBV4-3 CASSSGGVNTGELFF TGCGCCAGCAGTTCGGGTGGAGTTAACACCGGGGAGCTGTTTTTT
TRBJ2-1 - - TRBV7-2 CASSLGRPAYNEQFF TGTGCCAGCAGCTTAGGGAGACCGGCCTACAATGAGCAGTTCTTC
TRBJ1-1 - TRBD1 TRBV30 CAWAQGGPEAFF TGTGCCTGGGCCCAGGGGGGGCCTGAAGCTTTCTTT
TRBJ2-2 - - TRBV12-5 CASGLVLGAGTGELFF TGTGCTAGTGGTTTGGTACTGGGGGCAGGCACCGGGGAGCTGTTTTTT
TRBJ1-1 - TRBD1 TRBV5-1 CASSRYRQGAYTEAFF TGCGCCAGCAGCCGGTACCGACAGGGGGCGTACACTGAAGCTTTCTTT
TRBJ2-7 - TRBD1 TRBV27 CASRSGTGGAYEQYF TGTGCCAGCAGATCCGGGACAGGGGGTGCTTACGAGCAGTACTTC
TRBJ2-2 few TRBD1 TRBV9 CASSVHGQVNTGELFF TGTGCCAGCAGCGTACATGGACAGGTGAACACCGGGGAGCTGTTTTTT
TRBJ1-4 - - TRBV6-5 CASSYPGPGRDEKLFF TGTGCCAGCAGTTACCCGGGTCCAGGGAGGGATGAAAAACTGTTTTTT
TRBJ2-1 - - TRBV7-9 CASSLGRGDHEQFF TGTGCCAGCAGCTTGGGGCGAGGGGATCATGAGCAGTTCTTC
TRBJ2-5 - TRBD2 TRBV9 CASSRGLAGDETQYF TGTGCCAGCAGCAGGGGACTAGCGGGGGACGAGACCCAGTACTTC
TRBJ1-1 - - TRBV28 CASSLVVTEAFF TGTGCCAGCAGTTTAGTCGTAACTGAAGCTTTCTTT
TRBJ2-7 - - TRBV7-2 CASSLVRNYEQYF TGTGCCAGCAGCTTAGTGCGTAACTACGAGCAGTACTTC
TRBJ2-3 once - TRBV5-1 CASSLENTQYF TGCGCCAGCAGCTTAGAGAATACGCAGTATTTT
TRBJ1-1 - TRBD1 TRBV6-5 CASSENRGRGEAFF TGTGCCAGCAGTGAAAACAGGGGGAGAGGTGAAGCTTTCTTT
TRBJ1-2 once TRBD1 TRBV5-1 CASSLEQGYYGYTF TGCGCCAGCAGCTTAGAACAGGGGTACTATGGCTACACCTTC
TRBJ1-1 - - TRBV5-4 CASSLGGASGATEAFF TGTGCCAGCAGCTTGGGTGGTGCCTCGGGGGCCACTGAAGCTTTCTTT
TRBJ2-7 - - TRBV5-5 CASSLERQGMGEQYF TGTGCCAGCAGCTTGGAACGGCAGGGCATGGGCGAGCAGTACTTC
TRBJ2-7 - - TRBV7-8 CASSSKGGNSYEQYF TGTGCCAGCAGCTCGAAGGGCGGGAACTCCTACGAGCAGTACTTC
TRBJ2-3 - - TRBV6-5 CATARGAGGDTQYF TGTGCCACCGCCCGGGGGGCCGGGGGAGATACGCAGTATTTT
TRBJ2-7 - TRBD1 TRBV5-1 CASSYGTGISDEQYF TGCGCCAGCAGCTATGGGACAGGGATATCAGACGAGCAGTACTTC
TRBJ1-1 - - TRBV7-2 CASSLHNTEAFF TGTGCCAGCAGCTTACATAACACTGAAGCTTTCTTT
TRBJ2-6 - - TRBV19 CASSGPGVGANVLTF TGTGCCAGTAGTGGCCCGGGGGTAGGGGCCAACGTCCTGACTTTC
TRBJ2-2 - - TRBV2 CASSLLGGTGELFF TGTGCCAGCAGTCTCCTAGGGGGGACCGGGGAGCTGTTTTTT
TRBJ2-2 once TRBD2 TRBV10-3 CAISPTELAGYTGELFF TGTGCCATCAGCCCCACCGAACTAGCGGGATACACCGGGGAGCTGTTTTTT
TRBJ2-5 - - TRBV5-1 CASSELGVKETQYF TGCGCCAGCAGCGAACTAGGGGTGAAGGAGACCCAGTACTTC
TRBJ2-2 - - TRBV30 CATRRGRVTGELFF TGTGCCACTCGCCGCGGCAGGGTCACCGGGGAGCTGTTTTTT
TRBJ2-1 - TRBD2 TRBV5-4 CASSFAGGVIYNEQFF TGTGCCAGCAGCTTCGCGGGAGGGGTGATCTACAATGAGCAGTTCTTC
TRBJ2-5 once - TRBV5-1 CASSLGTNEQETQYF TGCGCCAGCAGCTTGGGGACTAACGAGCAAGAGACCCAGTACTTC
TRBJ1-1 - - TRBV6-1 CASSLNPQGNTEAFF TGTGCCAGCAGTTTGAACCCACAGGGGAACACTGAAGCTTTCTTT
TRBJ2-1 - TRBD1 TRBV7-7 CASSLGQGGFNEQFF TGTGCCAGCAGCTTAGGACAGGGTGGTTTCAATGAGCAGTTCTTC